This TCR beta chain was sequenced for a study of graft-versus-host responses after intestinal transplantation (TCRdb year 2021). Notes on the research overall: The transplants that recipients got were multivisceral, liver-intestinal, or isolated intestinal. Anti-thymocyte globulin induction was given to all recipients, followed by maintenance tacrolimus and steroids for around three years. After intestinal transplantation, graft-versus-host and host-versus-graft alloreactive T cell clones were followed in the graft, circulation and bone marrow using bulk TCR-beta CDR3 sequencing. To identify alloreactive clones, pre-transplant mixed lymphocyte reaction products were sequenced and compared with unstimulated pre-transplant donor and recipient T cells. A cohort of about 26 intestinal transplant recipients, including one retransplant, was enrolled, and a few patients lacking pretransplant specimens were excluded. Donor T cell macrochimerism was defined as a peak of at least 4% donor T cells among recipient peripheral blood mononuclear cells. Rather than being sequenced by the commercial service, samples from a few later patients were sequenced in-house on an Illumina MiSeq and processed with MiXCR.

Study-wide findings and limitations: Patients with donor T cell macrochimerism had high GvH to HvG T cell clonal ratios in their allografts. Conclusions were limited by the relatively low number and heterogeneity of intestinal transplant patients. Early after transplant, peak levels of circulating GvH clones were associated with declines in HvG clones. GvH clones were detected in recipient bone marrow, and some appeared earlier in ileal mucosa or blood, consistent with an intestinal mucosal origin.

Details on this clone: Its antigen is unknown. No much larger clone exists at a distance of one base, and base qualities are not known.

Blood samples were collected up to 4 times in the first month after transplant and then at least monthly when available. Its CDR3 holds 17 amino acids, cysteine through phenylalanine. Only CDR3 DNA is held: 51 bases, read in frame from base 1. Trimming takes 0 bases from V and 0 bases from J, and the germline ends sit 15 bases apart. Library construction relied on the immunoSEQ multiplex PCR assay. For most patients, genomic DNA was subjected to high-throughput TCR-beta CDR3 sequencing by Adaptive Biotechnologies. Per the authors' processing: TCR sequencing data for over 15 patients were retrieved from Adaptive's ImmunoSEQ software; a few other patients were processed with MiXCR and VDJtools. Because the origin of CDR3 nucleotide sequences shared between donor and recipient could not be assigned, those sequences were removed. At least 2-fold expansion over unstimulated cells and a minimum CFSE-low frequency of 0.002% (template counts) or 0.001% (read counts) were required for clones to be classified as alloreactive. Mappable clones were those detected in sequenced pre-transplant spleen, lymph node, or MLR CFSE-low populations of the donor or recipient. Cumulative frequency of alloreactive clones was calculated as a percentage of all sequences weighted by copy number. This immuneACCESS table, as held by TCRdb, lists in-frame sequences with V and J called but not all clones. Of the missing ones, under half trace to an unresolved V gene in checked studies; the others have no known cause. Clone size and the V and J calls come from that table; the DNA yielded D and trimming. In all, the sample holds some 41,000 clones, and approximately 93% of those were seen once. The ten largest clones capture about 3.6% of the sample.

The sequencing here drew on PBMCs, taken 700 to 750 days after intestinal transplantation. The clonotype was recovered from a human patient who received an intestinal transplant, so some T cells may come from the graft donor. The chain joins TRBV5-7 to TRBJ1-2; a tentative D call is TRBD1 (5 bases match). TRBV5-7 is marked as an open reading frame, function uncertain. The nucleotides are TGTGCCAGCAGCTTGGCCTTGGTTCAGGGCCCTAACTATGGCTACACCTTC. It codes for CASSLALVQGPNYGYTF.